Only one count was recorded for the clone carrying this T cell receptor (beta chain). The sample originates from a study of Ad26.COV2.S vaccination and SARS-CoV-2 variants. For the study at large: COV1001, an Ad26.COV2.S trial, supplied this vaccine-arm donor.

Libraries were prepared by immunoSEQ multiplex PCR; TCRdb keeps only in-frame clonotypes and omits some of them. The sample lists roughly 510,000 clones, roughly 87% occurring once. Treatment here: over 15 received Ad26.COV2.S at low or high dose, single or two shots; about 5 received placebo; per-sample allocation not given. Specimen acquisition occurred on day 63 following the initial vaccine or placebo injection. Aged 18-55 years, donor was enrolled in Boston in about 2020. The TCR sequence derives from a person aged 18 to 65 who received the Ad26.COV2.S COVID-19 vaccine or a placebo. The specimen was peripheral blood, collected in a trial of Ad26.COV2.S vaccine versus placebo.

CDR3 loop: CATSRGQIRTYEQYF. CDR3 sequence (DNA): TGTGCCACCAGCAGAGGACAGATAAGGACCTACGAGCAGTACTTC. The V call is TRBV15, the J call TRBJ2-7; perhaps TRBD1 as D (5 bases). Germline CDR1 reads LNHNV; CDR2 reads YYDKDF (reference sequence). V was pared by 1 base and J by 2 bases, with 12 bases between. The CDR3 is 15 residues long.